This TCR beta chain was identified during a study of shared clonotypes between healthy human individuals. Study at large: Serving as donors were a couple of women and a few men, whose ages spanned 18 to 49. Every donor yielded three CD4 naive, three CD4 memory, two CD8 naive and one CD8 memory plate.

The J segment lost 6 bases and the V segment lost 7 bases, leaving 13 bases of the junction unmatched. The CDR3 has 14 amino acids. Germline assignment: CDR1 SGDLS and CDR2 YYNGEE. The study's findings and limits: Rarefaction curves obtained for sorted subsets showed sequencing incomplete despite large depth. It was the few donors that limited the genetic and exposure-history diversity represented.

Points on this clone: The antigen is unknown.

Data came from immunoSEQ multiplex PCR; TCRdb stores just in-frame clones and leaves some out. The data show about 2.4 million clones, approximately 93% seen once. This TCR was sampled from a man aged 18 to 29 in good health. Some clones in this sample may be carry-over from other donors' samples. The source material was naive CD4+ T cells from PBMCs. Described subset: CD45RA+ positively selected. V usage is TRBV9 and J usage is TRBJ2-7; 7 bases match TRBD1. The CDR3: CASRQQGNPCEQYF. For the CDR3, the DNA is TGTGCCAGCCGCCAACAGGGGAATCCTTGCGAGCAGTACTTC.